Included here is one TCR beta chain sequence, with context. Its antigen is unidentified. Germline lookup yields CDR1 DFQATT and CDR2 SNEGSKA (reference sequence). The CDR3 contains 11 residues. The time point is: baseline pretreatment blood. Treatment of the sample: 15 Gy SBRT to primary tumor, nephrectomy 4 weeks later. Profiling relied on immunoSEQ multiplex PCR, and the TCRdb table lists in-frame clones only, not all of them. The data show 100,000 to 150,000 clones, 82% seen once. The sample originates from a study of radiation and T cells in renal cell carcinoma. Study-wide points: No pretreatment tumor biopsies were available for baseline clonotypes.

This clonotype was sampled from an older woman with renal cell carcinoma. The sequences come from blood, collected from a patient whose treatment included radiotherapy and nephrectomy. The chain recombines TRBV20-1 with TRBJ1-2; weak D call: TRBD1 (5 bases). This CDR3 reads CTIDSPYGYTF. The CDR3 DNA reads TGCACCATAGACAGTCCCTATGGCTACACCTTC.